This T cell receptor (beta chain) was recorded in a study of blood T cell repertoires in COVID-19. Study context: Some COVID-19 samples were acute and others convalescent; all came from the United States, Italy and Spain. The cDNA or gDNA used as material had been derived from T cells, B-cell-depleted T cells, or PBMCs.

CDR1 is SGHTA, CDR2 FQGNSA, per germline. This CDR3 spans 15 amino acids. J lost 4 bases, V lost 7 bases, and 12 bases had no gene match. Authors' analysis steps: Reference gene primer amplification gave estimated nucleated cell counts. The table came from immunoSEQ multiplex PCR; TCRdb's copy has only in-frame clones and leaves some out. That table supplies the V and J calls and clone size; D and trimming were determined from the DNA. The table has about 80,000 clones, approximately 88% seen once; the top ten hold around 7.2%. V is TRBV7-2 and J is TRBJ2-5, with 7 nucleotides matching TRBD1. This TCR came from a woman older than 75 with acute or convalescent COVID-19. Sequencing was done on a sample of peripheral blood. In nucleotides, the CDR3 is TGTGCCAGCAATCACGATGGGGCAGGGGGAGAGACCCAGTACTTC. Its protein is CASNHDGAGGETQYF.